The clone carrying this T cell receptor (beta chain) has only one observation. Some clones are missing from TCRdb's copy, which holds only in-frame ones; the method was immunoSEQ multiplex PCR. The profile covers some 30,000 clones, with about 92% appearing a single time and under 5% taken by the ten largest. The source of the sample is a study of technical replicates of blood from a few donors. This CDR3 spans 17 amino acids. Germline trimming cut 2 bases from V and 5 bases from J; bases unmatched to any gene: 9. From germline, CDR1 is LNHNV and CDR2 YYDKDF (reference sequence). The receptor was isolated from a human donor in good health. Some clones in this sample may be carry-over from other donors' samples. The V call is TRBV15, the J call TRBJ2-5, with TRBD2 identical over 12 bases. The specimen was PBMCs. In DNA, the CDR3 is TGTGCCACCAGCAGAATACAGCTAGCGGGGGGGCGGGAGACCCAGTACTTC. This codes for CATSRIQLAGGRETQYF. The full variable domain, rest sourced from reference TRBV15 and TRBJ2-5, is DAMVIQNPRYQVTQFGKPVTLSCSQTLNHNVMYWYQQKSSQAPKLLFHYYDKDFNNEADTPDNFQSRRPNTSFCFLDIRSPGLGDTAMYLCATSRIQLAGGRETQYFGPGTRLLVL.